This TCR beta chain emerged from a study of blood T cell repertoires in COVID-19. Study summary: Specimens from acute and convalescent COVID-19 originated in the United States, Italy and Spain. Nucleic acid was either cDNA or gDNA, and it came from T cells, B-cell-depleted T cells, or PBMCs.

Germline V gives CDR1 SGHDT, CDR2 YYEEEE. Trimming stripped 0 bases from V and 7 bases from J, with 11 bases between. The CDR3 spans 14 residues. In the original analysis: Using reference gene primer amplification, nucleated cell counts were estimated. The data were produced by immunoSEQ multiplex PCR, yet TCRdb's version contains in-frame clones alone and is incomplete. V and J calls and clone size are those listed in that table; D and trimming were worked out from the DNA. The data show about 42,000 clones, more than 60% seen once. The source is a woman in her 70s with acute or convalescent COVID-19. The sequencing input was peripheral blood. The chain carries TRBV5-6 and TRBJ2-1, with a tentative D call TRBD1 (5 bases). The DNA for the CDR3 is TGTGCCAGCAGCTTGGCAGGGATTCGGAATGAGCAGTTCTTC. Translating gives CASSLAGIRNEQFF.